This T cell receptor beta chain was sequenced for a study of blood T cell repertoires in COVID-19. As concerns this clone: Additional DNA sequences in this sample encode the identical CDR3.

Some clones are missing from TCRdb's copy, which holds only in-frame ones; the method was immunoSEQ multiplex PCR. The data show 250,000 to 400,000 clones, approximately 90% seen once. V was pared by 3 bases and J by 5 bases, with 4 bases of the junction left unmatched. CDR3 length equals 13 residues. Looked up from germline, CDR1 is SGHRS and CDR2 is YFSETQ. Sequenced material: peripheral blood. The chain recombines TRBV5-1 with TRBJ1-2; the match to TRBD1 covers 7 bases. This TCR derives from a woman aged 25 to 39 with COVID-19, enrolled during active disease. The CDR3 spells CASSSGTVYGYTF. CDR3 coding DNA: TGCGCCAGCAGCTCCGGGACAGTGTATGGCTACACCTTC.